These T cell receptor beta chains were read from a single sample in a study of T cell responses to AZD1222 COVID-19 vaccine. Clones were sequenced by immunoSEQ multiplex PCR, and TCRdb holds only the in-frame ones, with some missing. Of 100,000 to 150,000 clones in the sample, roughly 90% were seen once. The sequenced sample was peripheral blood, obtained on day 0 of AZD1222 vaccination. Receptors were obtained from an adult in good health. The CDR3 runs from the conserved cysteine through the conserved F or W. The D gene is left open where the match is weak. Not all rows give a size; the values are once, few, many and, for expanded clones, a class.

clone_size	j_call	d_call	v_call	cdr3_aa	cdr3_nt
.	TRBJ2-3	.	TRBV27	CASTFRGSYTDTQYF	TGTGCCAGCACCTTCCGGGGTAGCTACACAGATACGCAGTATTTT
.	TRBJ2-5	.	TRBV12-5	CASATHSGTQYF	TGTGCTAGTGCCACCCACTCAGGGACCCAGTACTTC
.	TRBJ1-5	.	TRBV3-1/TRBV3-2	CASSQEKQQGFNQPQHF	TGTGCCAGCAGCCAAGAGAAACAGCAGGGGTTCAATCAGCCCCAGCATTTT
.	TRBJ2-2	TRBD2	TRBV5-4	CASSGTSGRNTGELFF	TGTGCCAGCAGCGGTACTAGCGGGAGGAACACCGGGGAGCTGTTTTTT
.	TRBJ2-7	TRBD1	TRBV7-8	CASSHLGQGSYEQYF	TGTGCCAGCAGCCACTTGGGACAGGGATCCTACGAGCAGTACTTC
.	TRBJ2-3	.	TRBV30	CAWSVRDPTDTQYF	TGTGCCTGGAGTGTGCGGGATCCCACAGATACGCAGTATTTT
.	TRBJ1-4	.	TRBV5-1	CASSLGRGAGEKLFF	TGCGCCAGCAGCTTAGGCAGGGGCGCAGGAGAAAAACTGTTTTTT
once	TRBJ2-7	.	TRBV5-1	CASSPRGLSYEQYF	TGCGCCAGCAGCCCCCGGGGCCTTTCCTACGAGCAGTACTTC
.	TRBJ1-6	.	TRBV6-5	CASSESSYNSPLHF	TGTGCCAGCAGCGAGAGCTCCTATAATTCACCCCTCCACTTT
.	TRBJ1-2	TRBD1	TRBV29-1	CSVVTGFFGYTF	TGCAGCGTTGTGACAGGGTTCTTTGGCTACACCTTC